The sample holds a few counts of the clone carrying this T cell receptor beta chain. The data belong to a study of HIV-infected patients and healthy controls. TCRdb re-derived calls from the 5' RACE reads in MiXCR, one entry per CDR3 protein. The sample lists 18,000 or so distinct CDR3 sequences, around 20% occurring once. Germline V lookup: CDR1 SGHTA, CDR2 FQGNSA. There are 15 residues in the CDR3. The J segment lost 3 bases and the V segment lost 5 bases, leaving 3 bases of the junction unmatched. This TCR was sampled from a human donor in good health. The chain links TRBV7-2 to TRBJ2-1; 11 bases align to TRBD2. Input material: CD8+ T cells from blood. CDR3 region: CASSPTSGIYNEQFF. CDR3 nucleotides: TGTGCCAGCAGCCCGACTAGCGGGATCTACAATGAGCAGTTCTTC.